What follows is one T cell receptor (beta chain) and its context. Its antigen is currently unknown. The sample originates from a study of CD8 T cells in ankylosing spondylitis. Overall study findings and caveats: Clones linked to disease, bearing a CD8+ phenotype, were relatively rare in peripheral blood.

Trimming pared 5 bases from V and 5 bases from J, leaving 16 bases between. Per the germline V gene, CDR1 is SGHTA and CDR2 is FQGNSA. The CDR3 totals 15 residues. TCRdb processed the 5' RACE reads anew with MiXCR; each CDR3 protein has one entry. The sample contains fewer than 350,000 distinct CDR3 sequences, around a tenth of which appear only once. The V and J genes are TRBV7-2 and TRBJ2-1; weak D call: TRBD1 (6 bases). This clonotype was obtained from a female donor with ankylosing spondylitis or in good health (not recorded which). Material: blood, either unsorted or a sorted T cell fraction (not recorded which). The CDR3 bases are TGTGCCAGCAGCCGAGACAGGTCTGGGGACAATGAGCAGTTCTTC. It specifies CASSRDRSGDNEQFF.